What follows are 22 T cell receptor beta chains derived from one specimen sequenced in a study of control samples from healthy donors and cancer patients. Only in-frame clones appear in the TCRdb table, and some are missing; sequencing was by immunoSEQ multiplex PCR. Among some 120,000 clones, 85% to 90% were seen once, and the ten largest hold 2.3%. The specimen sequenced was blood. All receptors derive from a woman in her seventies in good health.

In nucleotides, the CDR3 is TGTGCCAGCAGCCACCAAGACCCGACAGGCAAAGAGACCCAGTACTTC. It encodes CASSHQDPTGKETQYF. The genes are TRBV14 and TRBJ2-5; a weak D match, TRBD1 (6 bases). The length of the CDR3 is 16 residues. Germline CDR1 SGHDN, CDR2 FVKESK. V lost 3 bases and J 3 bases, leaving 17 bases between the germline ends.

The rearrangement joins TRBV12-1 to TRBJ1-2; the table assigns TRBD1, which was not confirmed against the DNA. TRBV12-1 is reported as a pseudogene. The CDR3 has 15 amino acids. The CDR3 nucleotides read TGTGCCAGCAGCCTTGTCCAGGGGCTGGACTATGGCTACACCTTC. This encodes CASSLVQGLDYGYTF.

The gene calls are TRBV11-2 and TRBJ2-3; 8 bases agree with TRBD2. V trimming: 5 bases; J trimming: 4 bases; junction bases outside the gene matches: 14. This CDR3 comprises 17 residues. Germline CDR1 and CDR2: SGHAT and FQNNGV. The CDR3 sequence: CASSPPRGGLGADTQYF. DNA of the CDR3: TGTGCCAGCAGCCCACCCCGGGGGGGCCTTGGGGCAGATACGCAGTATTTT.

This clone was found once. The rearrangement uses TRBV6-1 and TRBJ1-2; D uncertain. From germline, CDR1 is MNHNS and CDR2 SASEGT. This CDR3 comprises 13 residues. The V gene lost 2 bases and the J gene lost 4 bases, with 8 bases spanning the gap. The DNA for the CDR3 is TGTGCCAGCAGTGAAAATTCGGTCTATGGCTACACCTTC. Protein sequence: CASSENSVYGYTF.

The gene calls are TRBV18 and TRBJ2-7; D is undetermined. The CDR3 contains 15 residues. V was cut by 1 base and J by 0 bases, with 10 bases left in between. Germline V gene data show CDR1 as KGHSH and CDR2 as LQKENI. The CDR3 DNA sequence: TGTGCCAGCTCACCACGTTCTGAGAGCTCCTACGAGCAGTACTTC. Encoded protein: CASSPRSESSYEQYF. The whole variable domain, remainder taken from reference TRBV18 and TRBJ2-7, is NAGVMQNPRHLVRRRGQEARLRCSPMKGHSHVYWYRQLPEEGLKFMVYLQKENIIDESGMPKERFSAEFPKEGPSILRIQQVVRGDSAAYFCASSPRSESSYEQYFGPGTRLTVT.

V is TRBV4-3 and J is TRBJ1-2; 9 bases agree with TRBD1. The germline CDR1 and CDR2 sequences are LGHNA and YSLEER. Trimming took 1 base from V and 4 from J; bases not matched to a gene: 7. The CDR3 is made up of 16 amino acids. The CDR3 spells CASSQGAGQGLYGYTF. The CDR3 DNA reads as TGCGCCAGCAGCCAAGGGGCAGGACAGGGGCTCTATGGCTACACCTTC.

V and J are TRBV4-3 and TRBJ2-3, with 8 bases identical to TRBD2. V dropped 4 bases and J dropped 1; count of bases not matched to a gene: 4. CDR3 length equals 15 residues. The germline CDR1 and CDR2 sequences are LGHNA and YSLEER. CDR3 protein: CASSRRAGGTDTQYF. As DNA, the CDR3 is TGCGCCAGCAGCCGGCGAGCGGGGGGCACAGATACGCAGTATTTT.

By share, this clone counts as medium-sized. This sequence joins TRBV6-4 and TRBJ2-2; 7 bases are shared with TRBD2. With 7 bases clipped from V and 3 bases from J, the junction kept 5 bases outside the gene matches. Germline lookup yields CDR1 MRHNA and CDR2 SNTAGT. The CDR3 loop spans 14 amino acids. The CDR3 DNA is TGTGCCAGCAAGGCGGGGGATGACACCGGGGAGCTGTTTTTT. Its protein is CASKAGDDTGELFF.

The chain links TRBV19 to TRBJ1-3; TRBD1 agrees at 12 bases. After removal of 3 bases from V and 7 bases from J, the junction contained 13 bases not matched to a gene. The germline V gene has CDR1 LNHDA and CDR2 SQIVND (reference sequence). The CDR3 length is 18 residues. CDR3 sequence (DNA): TGTGCCAGTAGTATTCGATACGTGGGACAGGGGGCGTGGAACACCATATATTTT. Its translation: CASSIRYVGQGAWNTIYF.

This clone was counted once. The chain joins TRBV6-1 to TRBJ2-5; the D is unclear. CDR3 size: 14 residues. The ends were cut back, 1 base at V and 7 bases at J, with 13 bases in the middle. CDR1 is MNHNS, CDR2 SASEGT, per germline. The chain's CDR3 is CASSEGDPAATQYF. CDR3 sequence (DNA): TGTGCCAGCAGTGAAGGAGACCCGGCGGCGACCCAGTACTTC.

This sequence joins TRBV11-2 and TRBJ1-1; no reliable D call. Germline-derived CDR1 and CDR2 are SGHAT and FQNNGV. This CDR3 has 11 amino acids. The V end lost 6 bases, the J end lost 1 base, and 3 bases lay between the germline ends. The CDR3: CASRRNTEAFF. CDR3 coding DNA: TGTGCCAGCAGACGGAACACTGAAGCTTTCTTT.

This chain uses TRBV4-3 with TRBJ2-7; 9 bases map to TRBD1. There are 15 residues in the CDR3. Losses at the gene ends were 3 bases for V and 4 bases for J; bases not matched to a gene: 7. Germline assignment: CDR1 LGHNA and CDR2 YSLEER. As DNA, the CDR3 is TGCGCCAGCAGCCAGCGACAGGGGGGGGTTTACGAGCAGTACTTC. It specifies CASSQRQGGVYEQYF.

The gene calls are TRBV19 and TRBJ2-7, with unresolved D. Trimming took off 4 bases at V and 9 bases at J, with 19 bases between the two ends. CDR3 length equals 14 residues. The germline gives CDR1 LNHDA, CDR2 SQIVND (reference sequence). CDR3: CASSKESYFNVQYF. CDR3 sequence (DNA): TGTGCCAGTAGTAAGGAGTCCTACTTTAATGTGCAGTACTTC.

The gene calls are TRBV6-6 and TRBJ2-5; D perhaps matches TRBD2 (5 bases). V dropped 6 bases and J dropped 3 bases, with 8 bases sitting between them. CDR1 and CDR2 from the germline V gene are MNHNY and SVGAGI (reference sequence). CDR3 length: 12 amino acids. The CDR3 reads CASRRTEETQYF. CDR3 DNA: TGTGCCAGCAGAAGGACTGAAGAGACCCAGTACTTC.

The V call is TRBV27, the J call TRBJ1-6, with a weak D call TRBD1 (6 bases). Trimming pared 2 bases from V and 6 bases from J, leaving 14 bases between. The CDR3 consists of 16 residues. Looked up from germline, CDR1 is MNHEY and CDR2 is SMNVEV (reference sequence). The CDR3 region has the DNA TGTGCCAGCAGTTTACCGATAGGACAGACTAATTCACCCCTCCACTTT. Its protein is CASSLPIGQTNSPLHF.

This clone has only a few counts. This chain joins TRBV9 and TRBJ1-2; a possible D gene is TRBD1 (6 bases). This CDR3 contains 13 residues. The germline V and J ends were trimmed by 6 bases and 9 bases, with 18 bases remaining between them. CDR1 and CDR2 from the germline V gene are SGDLS and YYNGEE. The CDR3 is CASIPGQWVRYTF. In DNA form, the CDR3 reads TGTGCCAGCATTCCCGGACAGTGGGTCCGCTACACCTTC.

J is TRBJ1-1 and V is TRBV15; tentative D call: TRBD1 (5 bases). The CDR3 sequence is 13 residues long. CDR1 LNHNV and CDR2 YYDKDF come from the germline V gene (reference sequence). The V and J ends lost 5 bases and 1 base respectively, with 8 bases between them. The CDR3 is CATSAGQNTEAFF. Here the CDR3 DNA reads TGTGCCACCAGCGCCGGACAGAACACTGAAGCTTTCTTT.

This rearrangement joins TRBV3-1 (or the pseudogene TRBV3-2) to TRBJ2-2; 8 nucleotides align to TRBD2. CDR1 and CDR2 from the germline V gene are LGHDT and YNNKEL (reference sequence). The length of the CDR3 is 17 residues. The V and J ends lost 2 bases and 4 bases, in that order; junction bases with no gene match: 9. Written as DNA, the CDR3 is TGTGCCAGCAGCCAAATGTTCGGACTAGCTCGCACCGGGGAGCTGTTTTTT. Protein: CASSQMFGLARTGELFF.

V usage is TRBV6-5 and J usage is TRBJ2-7; D remains unclear. CDR3 length: 13 amino acids. Germline V lookup: CDR1 MNHEY, CDR2 SVGAGI. Trimming took off 6 bases at V and 0 bases at J, with 9 bases between the two ends. The CDR3 loop is CASRQLSSYEQYF. As DNA, the CDR3 is TGTGCCAGCAGACAACTTAGCTCCTACGAGCAGTACTTC.

The chain has TRBV12-3 or TRBV12-4 and TRBJ1-3; D is unresolved. Deletions cut 5 bases from V and 0 bases from J, with 5 bases between. The CDR3 covers 13 residues. CDR3 nucleotides: TGTGCCAGCAGTGACAACTCTGGAAACACCATATATTTT. This encodes CASSDNSGNTIYF.

DNA for the CDR3: TGTGCCAGCAGCCCAAACGGGGACATAGTTTTGGGGACTGAAGCTTTCTTT. It specifies CASSPNGDIVLGTEAFF. The V gene is TRBV16, the J gene TRBJ1-1; tentatively, D is TRBD1 (6 bases). This CDR3 spans 17 amino acids. V was trimmed by 4 bases and J by 5 bases, leaving 23 bases between them. Germline CDR1 KGHSY, CDR2 FQNENV.

V usage is TRBV18 and J usage is TRBJ1-5; D ambiguous. This CDR3 has 13 amino acids. Trimming removed 3 bases from V and 9 bases from J, with 12 bases in between. The germline CDR1 and CDR2 sequences are KGHSH and LQKENI. CDR3 bases: TGTGCCAGCTCACCGGTAGACCGAGGGCCCCAGCATTTT. This translates into CASSPVDRGPQHF.